Described below is a single TCR beta chain sequence and its context. The antigen remains unidentified. Some clones are missing from TCRdb's copy, which holds only in-frame ones; the method was immunoSEQ multiplex PCR. The table has approximately 130,000 clones, over 75% seen once. The sample is drawn from a study of T cell responses to AZD1222 COVID-19 vaccine. J was trimmed by 3 bases and V by 5 bases; bases with no gene match: 7. This CDR3 is 14 amino acids long. CDR1 SGHAT and CDR2 FQNNGV come from the germline V gene. Findings and caveats of the study: Across spike, vaccine-associated CD4 TCRs were found, dominant at 160-218 and 743-854. Repertoire samples came only from after the peak T cell response.

The source material was peripheral blood, sampled 28 days after the second AZD1222 dose. The TCR comes from an adult who received the AZD1222 COVID-19 vaccine. The chain joins TRBV11-2 to TRBJ2-7; 7 nucleotides line up with TRBD1. CDR3 loop: CASSPRQGSYEQYF. The CDR3 nucleotides are TGTGCCAGCAGCCCGCGACAGGGTAGCTACGAGCAGTACTTC.